The TCR beta chain under discussion was sequenced for a study of CD8+CD57+ T cells in acquired aplastic anemia. At the level of the study: The sorted CD4+ and CD8+ cells yielded an average roughly 3 ug of DNA. Where healthy donors were concerned, CD4+ cells averaged roughly 11 million reads. General study results and limits: Twenty-nine CD8+ CDR3 sequences were shared between patients and controls.

Genomic DNA acted as the template from which TCR beta VDJ combination and CDR3 sequence profiling were carried out. TCRdb reprocessed the reads with MiXCR, giving one entry per CDR3 protein. The sample includes about 180,000 distinct CDR3 sequences, approximately 45% of them seen just once. With respect to this clonotype: The antigen is unknown.

The TCR was taken from a human donor in good health. The sample taken for sequencing was sorted CD4+, CD8+, or CD8+CD57+ T cells (not recorded which) from PBMCs.

The CDR3 here is CASSLVWTEQYF. The CDR3 coding sequence is TGTGCCAGCAGTTTAGTTTGGACTGAGCAGTACTTC. The gene calls are TRBV6-5 and TRBJ2-7; tentative D call: TRBD2 (5 bases). This CDR3 is 12 amino acids long. Trimming stripped 4 bases from V and 7 bases from J, with 11 bases between. In germline, CDR1 is MNHEY, CDR2 SVGAGI.